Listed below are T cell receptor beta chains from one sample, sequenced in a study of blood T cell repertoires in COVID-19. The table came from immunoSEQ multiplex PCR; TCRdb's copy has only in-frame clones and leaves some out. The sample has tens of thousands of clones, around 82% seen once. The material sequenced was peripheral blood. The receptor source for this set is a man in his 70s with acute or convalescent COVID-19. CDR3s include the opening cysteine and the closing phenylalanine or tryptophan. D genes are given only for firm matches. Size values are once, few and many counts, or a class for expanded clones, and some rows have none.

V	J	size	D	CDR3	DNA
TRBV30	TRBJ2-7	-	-	CAWSVGQGSYEQYF	TGTGCCTGGAGTGTAGGGCAGGGTTCCTACGAGCAGTACTTC
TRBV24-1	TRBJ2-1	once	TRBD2	CATSDSRDYAYNEQFF	TGTGCCACCAGTGATTCGCGGGACTACGCCTACAATGAGCAGTTCTTC
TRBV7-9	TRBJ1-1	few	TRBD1	CASSPRDRGTSEAFF	TGTGCCAGCAGCCCCCGGGACAGGGGAACGTCTGAAGCTTTCTTT
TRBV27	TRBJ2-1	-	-	CASSTLDSDNEQFF	TGTGCCAGCAGTACGCTAGACTCGGACAATGAGCAGTTCTTC
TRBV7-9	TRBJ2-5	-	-	CASSLSETQYF	TGTGCCAGCAGCTTATCGGAGACCCAGTACTTC
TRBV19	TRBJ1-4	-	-	CASSAQQYSNEKLFF	TGTGCCAGTAGTGCTCAACAGTACTCTAATGAAAAACTGTTTTTT
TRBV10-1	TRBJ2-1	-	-	CASPGWHNEQFF	TGCGCCAGCCCGGGGTGGCACAATGAGCAGTTCTTC
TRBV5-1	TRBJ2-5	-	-	CASSLADPEETQYF	TGCGCCAGCAGCTTGGCTGACCCGGAGGAGACCCAGTACTTC
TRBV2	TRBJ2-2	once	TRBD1	CASSEARQGRNTGELFF	TGTGCCAGCAGTGAAGCCCGACAGGGTAGGAACACCGGGGAACTGTTTTTT
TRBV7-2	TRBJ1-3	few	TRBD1	CASSPGQGNTIYF	TGTGCCAGCAGCCCCGGACAGGGTAACACCATATATTTT